This entry describes one T cell receptor beta chain. Its target is unknown. The sample belongs to a study of cytomegalovirus exposure and HLA in healthy donors. Trimming shortened V by 7 bases and J by 7 bases, and 10 bases separated the two germline ends. This CDR3 region has 11 residues. CDR1 is MNHEY, CDR2 SVGAGI, per germline. Notes on the study in general: Most TCR beta V segments were productive about 87% or about 30% of the time in an earlier analysis.

60 Vbeta and 13 Jbeta primers were used in PCR. Measured with immunoSEQ multiplex PCR; TCRdb has only the in-frame clones, and not every one. The sample comprises over 200,000 clones, about four fifths of which are singletons, and nearly 6% rests with the top ten. This receptor was obtained from a man in his forties or fifties in good health and CMV-seropositive. This rearrangement joins TRBV6-5 to TRBJ1-1; D remains unclear. The sample was PBMCs. The CDR3, as DNA: TGTGCCAGCAAAAACAGCTGTGAAGCTTTCTTT. Amino acids: CASKNSCEAFF.